A single sample gave rise to the 24 T cell receptor beta chains below, sequenced in a study of blood T cell repertoires in COVID-19. Only in-frame clones appear in the TCRdb table, and some are missing; sequencing was by immunoSEQ multiplex PCR. The data contain 150,000 to 180,000 clones, around 82% of them singletons. The specimen sequenced was peripheral blood. The receptors were sampled from a man in his sixties with COVID-19, enrolled during active disease.

This chain joins TRBV4-1 and TRBJ1-4; 7 bases match TRBD1. J lost 5 bases, V lost 3 bases, and 6 bases had no gene match. The CDR3 spans 15 residues. Germline V lookup: CDR1 MGHRA, CDR2 YSYEKL. The CDR3 sequence is CASSQGGQLNEKLFF. The CDR3 DNA reads TGCGCCAGCAGCCAGGGGGGACAGCTCAATGAAAAACTGTTTTTT.

With respect to this clone: Other DNA sequences in the same sample also yield this CDR3. The chain combines TRBV7-9 with TRBJ1-2; D gene uncertain. Trimming took 1 base from V and 4 from J, leaving 7 bases between them. The CDR3 extends over 13 amino acids. Per the germline V gene, CDR1 is SEHNR and CDR2 is FQNEAQ (reference sequence). The CDR3 region has the DNA TGTGCCAGCAGCTTAGGGCAGTTCTATGGCTACACCTTC. Translated, it gives CASSLGQFYGYTF.

The chain carries TRBV6-5 and TRBJ1-4; no clear D gene. From germline, CDR1 is MNHEY and CDR2 SVGAGI. The CDR3 has 13 residues. V was clipped by 6 bases and J by 4 bases, with 9 bases between them. The CDR3 loop reads CASRRHLNEKLFF. Here the CDR3 DNA reads TGTGCCAGCAGAAGACACCTTAATGAAAAACTGTTTTTT.

The count of this clone is one. The chain recombines TRBV7-9 with TRBJ1-1; the match to TRBD1 covers 9 bases. This CDR3 region has 17 residues. From germline, CDR1 is SEHNR and CDR2 FQNEAQ (reference sequence). V dropped 5 bases and J dropped 0; count of bases not matched to a gene: 10. CDR3 sequence reads: CASSPRTGVDMNTEAFF. The CDR3 DNA follows: TGTGCCAGCAGCCCCCGGACAGGGGTCGACATGAACACTGAAGCTTTCTTT.

This clone occurred once. The gene calls are TRBV2 and TRBJ1-5; no clear D. The CDR3 contains 14 residues. Germline-derived CDR1 and CDR2 are SNHLY and FYNNEI. Deletions cut 9 bases from V and 2 bases from J, with 14 bases between. The CDR3 nucleotides are TGTGCCAGTACAGAGAGGGCGGGCAATCAGCCCCAGCATTTT. It is translated as CASTERAGNQPQHF.

This sequence joins TRBV2 and TRBJ2-7; 8 nucleotides match TRBD2. V dropped 5 bases and J dropped 4; count of bases not matched to a gene: 4. CDR1 is SNHLY and CDR2 is FYNNEI in the germline V gene. This CDR3 is built from 13 residues. The DNA of the CDR3 is TGTGCCAGCAGTCCCGGGACTAGTTACGAGCAGTACTTC. Translation: CASSPGTSYEQYF.

A note on this clone: This sample includes further DNA sequences coding for the same CDR3. V usage is TRBV19 and J usage is TRBJ1-1; the D gene is possibly TRBD1 (5 bases). The CDR3 spans 13 residues. V lost 4 bases and J lost 1, with 7 bases in between. CDR1 LNHDA and CDR2 SQIVND come from the germline V gene (reference sequence). The CDR3 DNA follows: TGTGCCAGTAGTACCACAGGGAACACTGAAGCTTTCTTT. Translating gives CASSTTGNTEAFF. Variable domain in full (rest from reference TRBV19 and TRBJ1-1): DGGITQSPKYLFRKEGQNVTLSCEQNLNHDAMYWYRQDPGQGLRLIYYSQIVNDFQKGDIAEGYSVSREKKESFPLTVTSAQKNPTAFYLCASSTTGNTEAFFGQGTRLTVV.

The chain employs TRBV28 and TRBJ2-7; the D gene is possibly TRBD1 (6 bases). The length of the CDR3 is 14 residues. Between the trimmed V and J ends, which lost 4 bases and 7 bases, there was a span of 17 bases. Germline assignment: CDR1 MDHEN and CDR2 SYDVKM. CDR3 loop: CASSSADRYREQYF. The CDR3 coding sequence is TGTGCCAGCAGTTCCGCGGACAGATATAGGGAGCAGTACTTC.

The rearrangement joins TRBV30 to TRBJ1-1; a weak D match, TRBD1 (5 bases). V dropped 8 bases and J dropped 4 bases, with 17 bases sitting between them. In germline, CDR1 is GTSNPN, CDR2 SVGIG (reference sequence). CDR3 size: 13 residues. CDR3 sequence reads: CAASGGGSTEAFF. The CDR3 DNA is TGTGCCGCCTCGGGGGGGGGATCCACTGAAGCTTTCTTT.

The rearrangement uses TRBV12-3 or TRBV12-4 and TRBJ1-4; no reliable D call. This CDR3 comprises 13 residues. V gave up 4 bases and J gave up 5 bases, with 8 bases separating them. CDR3 bases: TGTGCCAGCAGTTCTGGGCAGAATGAAAAACTGTTTTTT. It encodes CASSSGQNEKLFF.

This clone occurred once. The rearrangement joins TRBV28 to TRBJ1-4; the match to TRBD1 covers 7 bases. The V gene's germline CDR1 is MDHEN and CDR2 SYDVKM. Trimming cost V 10 bases and J 11 bases; bases outside gene matches: 13. The CDR3 contains 13 residues. Here the CDR3 reads CATTLDRRFKLFF. CDR3 sequence (DNA): TGTGCCACCACGCTGGACAGGAGATTCAAACTGTTTTTT.

The V call is TRBV5-3, the J call TRBJ2-1; 11 positions agree with TRBD2. TRBV5-3 is an ORF; its function is uncertain. V shed 4 bases, J shed 8 bases, and the junction held 8 bases outside the gene matches. CDR3 length equals 15 residues. The CDR3 loop is CARSRQTSGSDEQFF. CDR3 bases: TGTGCCAGAAGCAGACAAACTAGCGGGAGTGATGAGCAGTTCTTC.

This clone has a handful of counts. The V and J genes are TRBV28 and TRBJ1-1, with 8 bases aligning to TRBD1. Trimming at V came to 3 bases and at J to 2 bases, leaving 5 bases not matched to a gene. The CDR3 is made up of 15 amino acids. Germline lookup yields CDR1 MDHEN and CDR2 SYDVKM. The CDR3 DNA reads TGTGCCAGCAGTTTTCAGGGGGCGCGCAACACTGAAGCTTTCTTT. It yields the protein CASSFQGARNTEAFF.

V usage is TRBV10-3 and J usage is TRBJ2-1; 8 bases are shared with TRBD1. The CDR3 spans 17 residues. Germline values: CDR1 ENHRY, CDR2 SYGVKD. V was pared by 6 bases and J by 0 bases, with 10 bases of the junction left unmatched. The CDR3 DNA follows: TGTGCCATCAGCCCAAGGACAGGGTCTGGCTCCTACAATGAGCAGTTCTTC. Its translation is CAISPRTGSGSYNEQFF.

This chain connects TRBV4-2 to TRBJ1-3; 7 nucleotides align to TRBD1. V was clipped by 1 base and J by 2 bases; unmatched bases: 14. This CDR3 comprises 19 residues. Germline assignment: CDR1 LGHNA and CDR2 YNFKEQ. CDR3 in amino acids: CASSQVRQGDFGTGNTIYF. Written as DNA, the CDR3 is TGTGCCAGCAGCCAAGTTAGACAGGGCGACTTCGGTACTGGAAACACCATATATTTT.

This clone appeared a single time. This chain uses TRBV28 with TRBJ1-6, with D maybe TRBD1 (5 bases). V shed 3 bases and J shed 7 bases, with 19 bases lying between them. CDR1 and CDR2 from the germline V gene are MDHEN and SYDVKM. The CDR3 extends over 17 amino acids. CDR3 nucleotides: TGTGCCAGCAGTTTGGTCTACGGGGGGGATATGAATTCACCCCTCCACTTT. Translating gives CASSLVYGGDMNSPLHF.

The chain carries TRBV6-5 and TRBJ1-2, with a weak D call TRBD1 (5 bases). Germline V CDR1 and CDR2: MNHEY, SVGAGI. V was pared by 6 bases and J by 5 bases, with 13 bases between. CDR3 length equals 13 residues. This chain's CDR3 is CASRSQGTYGYTF. CDR3 nucleotide sequence: TGTGCCAGCAGGTCCCAGGGAACATATGGCTACACCTTC.

This sequence joins TRBV24-1 and TRBJ2-3, with 7 bases matching TRBD2. The CDR3 is made up of 16 amino acids. Trimming removed 4 bases from V and 4 bases from J; junction bases left unmatched: 10. Germline loops: CDR1 KGHDR, CDR2 SFDVKD. In DNA, the CDR3 is TGTGCCACCAGTGAGGCTAGCGGAGCCGTCTCAGATACGCAGTATTTT. Its protein product is CATSEASGAVSDTQYF.

The chain's CDR3 is CASSLGQGYGYTF. The CDR3 DNA sequence: TGTGCCAGCAGCTTAGGACAGGGGTATGGCTACACCTTC. The chain is built from TRBV11-3 and TRBJ1-2, with TRBD1 identical over 8 bases. With 1 base clipped from V and 5 bases from J, the junction kept 0 bases outside the gene matches. The CDR3 covers 13 residues. Germline values: CDR1 SGHNT, CDR2 YENEEA.

This clone was detected only a few times. The chain combines TRBV9 with TRBJ1-1, with D possibly being TRBD1 (5 bases). Trimming stripped 3 bases from V and 4 bases from J, with 16 bases between. CDR3 length: 15 residues. Looked up from germline, CDR1 is SGDLS and CDR2 is YYNGEE. CDR3 region: CASSARVAGGTEAFF. CDR3 DNA: TGTGCCAGCAGCGCCCGGGTCGCGGGGGGCACTGAAGCTTTCTTT.

This chain joins TRBV20-1 and TRBJ1-5, with D uncertain. CDR3 length: 11 amino acids. CDR1 is DFQATT, CDR2 SNEGSKA, per germline (reference sequence). Trimming left V 3 bases short and J 9 bases short, with 9 bases between. The CDR3 DNA follows: TGCAGTGCTAGGTACGGTGGGCCCCAGCATTTT. It encodes CSARYGGPQHF.

The chain links TRBV7-8 to TRBJ1-2, with 10 positions matching TRBD1. Germline CDR1 and CDR2: SGHVS and FQNEAQ. The length of the CDR3 is 15 residues. Unmatched junction bases numbered 4, after V lost 0 bases and J lost 6 bases. The CDR3 region is CASSLAGTGADGYTF. CDR3 DNA: TGTGCCAGCAGCTTAGCCGGGACAGGGGCGGATGGCTACACCTTC. The whole variable domain, filled in from reference TRBV7-8 and TRBJ1-2, reads GAGVSQSPRYKVAKRGQDVALRCDPISGHVSLFWYQQALGQGPEFLTYFQNEAQLDKSGLPSDRFFAERPEGSVSTLKIQRTQQEDSAVYLCASSLAGTGADGYTFGSGTRLTVV.

The chain is built from TRBV3-1 (or the pseudogene TRBV3-2) and TRBJ1-6; D is possibly TRBD1 (6 bases). The germline V gene encodes CDR1 LGHDT and CDR2 YNNKEL (reference sequence). Trimming shortened V by 5 bases and J by 6 bases, and 14 bases separated the two germline ends. The CDR3 covers 15 residues. The CDR3 bases are TGTGCCAGCAGCACAGGGTCCCTCGGTAATTCACCCCTCCACTTT. Encoded protein: CASSTGSLGNSPLHF.

A few counts support this clone. This chain joins TRBV28 and TRBJ1-4; 8 bases are a match to TRBD1. This CDR3 comprises 13 residues. Germline CDR1 reads MDHEN; CDR2 reads SYDVKM. Losses at the gene ends were 10 bases for V and 8 bases for J; bases not matched to a gene: 9. The CDR3 coding sequence is TGTGCCACCAACCGGGACAGGAGAGAAAAACTGTTTTTT. The encoded protein is CATNRDRREKLFF.